Reported below is one T cell receptor (beta chain). The antigen it binds to is not known. The record has no base qualities; no much larger clone is one base away. TCRbeta CDR3 regions were amplified from genomic DNA by means of the immunoSEQ Assay, a bias-controlled multiplex PCR. Under the source paper's analysis protocol: Within the assay, amplification of reference gene primers was used to estimate how many nucleated cells each sample contained. Sequence reads were collapsed and filtered to measure the absolute abundance of every unique TCRbeta CDR3 rearrangement. For each sample, productive Simpson clonality was calculated as the square root of Simpson's diversity index across productive rearrangements. The immuneACCESS repertoire file appears here via TCRdb, limited to in-frame rearrangements. These files lack a portion of the clones; in checked studies, under half of the deficit traces to unresolved V genes, and the cause of the others is not known. D and trimming come from the DNA, and the V and J calls and clone size come from that table. This sample is represented by 100,000 to 150,000 clones; 84% of them were singletons. Approximately 1.5% of the sample goes to the ten largest clones.

The source of the sample is a study of blood T cell repertoires in COVID-19 (dated by TCRdb to the early 2020s). A note on the overall study: Samples from collaborators originated in the United States, Italy and Spain and spanned both the acute and convalescent phases of COVID-19. The prospective study material was composed of cDNA or gDNA derived from T cells, B-cell-depleted T cells, or PBMCs. Deeply sampled blood TCRbeta repertoires from subjects exposed to, actively infected with, or recovered from COVID-19 were included in the dataset. The repertoires were released in a freely available public database intended as a resource for research on the immune response to SARS-CoV-2. The samples were drawn from two sources: the first 160 participants of the ongoing ImmuneRACE study, and over 1,000 subjects contributed by 6 global collaborators. Sample metadata almost always included a de-identified subject ID, COVID-19 status, age in years and sex. Where available, HLA class I and class II types were taken from metadata supplied by the sample provider and were not determined by assay-based typing.

Whole blood was collected in K2EDTA tubes by collaborating institutions according to the institutions' own protocols. For TCRbeta analysis, collaborator samples were shipped as frozen whole blood, as isolated PBMCs, or as DNA extracted from either sample type. Inclusive of the bounding cysteine and phenylalanine, the CDR3 is 15 residues long. The entry retains the CDR3 DNA only, 45 bases that are in frame from base 1. V ends up 6 bases short and J 4 bases short, with an unmatched junction base count of 12. The germline V gene specifies SQVTM as CDR1 and ANQGSEA as CDR2. Points the paper makes about the study in general: How much clinical and demographic metadata was included differed by source and by participant, and the metadata was provided uncurated.

The rearrangement joined TRBV29-1 to TRBJ2-1, with 7 central nucleotides matching TRBD2. Sequencing was performed on peripheral blood. The receptor comes from a man between 60 and 70 years old with acute or convalescent COVID-19. The DNA sequence is TGCAGCGTCGACAAGGGTCTAGCGGCTTACAATGAGCAGTTCTTC. Its translation is CSVDKGLAAYNEQFF.